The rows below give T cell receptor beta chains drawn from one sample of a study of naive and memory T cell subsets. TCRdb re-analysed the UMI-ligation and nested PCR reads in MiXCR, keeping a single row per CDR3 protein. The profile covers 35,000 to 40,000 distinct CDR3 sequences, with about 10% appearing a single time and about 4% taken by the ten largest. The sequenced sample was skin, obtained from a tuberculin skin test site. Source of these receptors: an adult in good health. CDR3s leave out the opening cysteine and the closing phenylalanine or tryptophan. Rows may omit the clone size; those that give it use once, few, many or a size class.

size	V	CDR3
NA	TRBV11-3	ASSSTVRGQETQY
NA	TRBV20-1	SAWTSLTDTQY
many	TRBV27	ASSGTNYGYT
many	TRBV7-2	ASSLGPTGLARSEQF
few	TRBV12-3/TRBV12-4	ASSLQGASGVTGELF
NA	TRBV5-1	ASSQESNSYNEQF
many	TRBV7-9	ASSPFGGTGELF
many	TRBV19	ASSIWVDSNQPQH
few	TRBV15	ATSEGRGSGNQPQH
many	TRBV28	ASSFGEYEQY
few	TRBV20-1	SASSSTSGTYEQY